In its sample, the clone carrying this TCR beta chain was seen a few times. A mixed TRB-A/B primer pool amplified rearranged TRB by multiplex touch-down PCR. MiXCR, run by TCRdb on the multiplex PCR reads, gives a single entry per CDR3 protein. The data show about 18,000 distinct CDR3 sequences, 45% to 50% seen once. The J segment lost 1 base and the V segment lost 2 bases, leaving 0 bases of the junction unmatched. The CDR3 has 15 residues. CDR1 is MRHNA, CDR2 SNTAGT, per germline. These data belong to a study of T cell repertoires in aging, cancer and after chemotherapy. TCR beta rearrangements were amplified from peripheral blood genomic DNA.

This receptor was identified in a human donor in good health. The source material was blood. This chain uses TRBV6-4 with TRBJ2-2; TRBD1 matches 8 bases. The CDR3 DNA reads TGTGCCAGCAGTGACGGGACAGGGAACACCGGGGAGCTGTTTTTT. This gives the protein CASSDGTGNTGELFF.